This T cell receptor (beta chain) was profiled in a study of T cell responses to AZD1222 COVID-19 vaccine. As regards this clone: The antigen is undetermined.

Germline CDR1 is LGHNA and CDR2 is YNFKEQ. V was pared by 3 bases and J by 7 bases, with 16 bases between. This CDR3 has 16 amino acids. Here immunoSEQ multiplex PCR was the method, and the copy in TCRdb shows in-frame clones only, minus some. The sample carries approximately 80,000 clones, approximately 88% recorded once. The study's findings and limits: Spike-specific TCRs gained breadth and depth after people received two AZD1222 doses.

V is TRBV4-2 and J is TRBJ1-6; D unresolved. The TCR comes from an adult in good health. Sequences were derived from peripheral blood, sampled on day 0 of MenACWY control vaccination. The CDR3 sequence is CASSHTWSDKNSPLHF. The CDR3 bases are TGTGCCAGCAGCCATACTTGGAGCGATAAGAATTCACCCCTCCACTTT.